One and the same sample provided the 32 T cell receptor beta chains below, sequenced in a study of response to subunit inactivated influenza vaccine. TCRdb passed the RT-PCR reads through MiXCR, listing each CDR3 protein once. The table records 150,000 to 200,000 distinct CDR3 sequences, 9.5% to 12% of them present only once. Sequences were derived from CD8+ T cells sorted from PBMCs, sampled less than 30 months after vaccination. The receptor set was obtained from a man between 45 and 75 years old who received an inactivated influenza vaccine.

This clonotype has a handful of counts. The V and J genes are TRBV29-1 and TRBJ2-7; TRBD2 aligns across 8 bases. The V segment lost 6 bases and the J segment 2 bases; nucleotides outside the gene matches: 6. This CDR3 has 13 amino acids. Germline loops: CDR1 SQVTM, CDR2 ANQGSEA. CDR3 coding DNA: TGCAGCGTGGAGACTAGCGATACCTACGAGCAGTACTTC. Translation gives CSVETSDTYEQYF.

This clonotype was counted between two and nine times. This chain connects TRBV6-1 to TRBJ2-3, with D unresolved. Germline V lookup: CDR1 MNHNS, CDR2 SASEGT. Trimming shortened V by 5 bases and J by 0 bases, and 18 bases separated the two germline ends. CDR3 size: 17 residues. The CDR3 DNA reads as TGTGCCAGCAGTAGAGCCCTTGGGGTCTCTAGCACAGATACGCAGTATTTT. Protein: CASSRALGVSSTDTQYF.

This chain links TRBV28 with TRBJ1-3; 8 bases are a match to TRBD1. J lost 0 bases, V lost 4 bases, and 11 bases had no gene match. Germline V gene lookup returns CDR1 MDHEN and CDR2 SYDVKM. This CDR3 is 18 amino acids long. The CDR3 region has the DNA TGTGCCAGCAGTTCCCTCGGCAGAACAGGGGGCTCTGGAAACACCATATATTTT. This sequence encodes CASSSLGRTGGSGNTIYF.

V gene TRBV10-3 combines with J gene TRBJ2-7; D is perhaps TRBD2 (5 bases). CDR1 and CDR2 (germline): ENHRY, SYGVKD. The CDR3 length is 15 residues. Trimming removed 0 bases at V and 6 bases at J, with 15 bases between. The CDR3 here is CAISESFPSSSEQYF. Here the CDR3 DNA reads TGTGCCATCAGTGAGTCGTTTCCTAGCTCGAGCGAGCAGTACTTC.

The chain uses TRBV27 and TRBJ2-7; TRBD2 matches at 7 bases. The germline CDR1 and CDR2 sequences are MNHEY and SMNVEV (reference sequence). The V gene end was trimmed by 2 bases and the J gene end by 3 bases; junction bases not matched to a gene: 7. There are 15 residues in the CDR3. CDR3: CASSLSPSGYYEQYF. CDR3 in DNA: TGTGCCAGCAGTTTAAGCCCTAGCGGATACTACGAGCAGTACTTC.

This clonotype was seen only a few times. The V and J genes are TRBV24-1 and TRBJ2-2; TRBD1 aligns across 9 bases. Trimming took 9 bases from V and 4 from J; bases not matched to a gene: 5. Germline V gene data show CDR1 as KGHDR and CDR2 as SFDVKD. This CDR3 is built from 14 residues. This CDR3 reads CATSGTGSTGELFF. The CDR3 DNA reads TGTGCCACCTCGGGGACAGGGTCCACCGGGGAGCTGTTTTTT.

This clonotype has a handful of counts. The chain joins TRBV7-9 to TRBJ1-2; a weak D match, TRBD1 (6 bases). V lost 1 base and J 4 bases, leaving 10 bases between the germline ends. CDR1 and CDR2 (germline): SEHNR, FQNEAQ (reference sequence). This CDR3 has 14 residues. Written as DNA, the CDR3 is TGTGCCAGCAGCTTAGACGGGGGGGCCTATGGCTACACCTTC. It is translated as CASSLDGGAYGYTF.

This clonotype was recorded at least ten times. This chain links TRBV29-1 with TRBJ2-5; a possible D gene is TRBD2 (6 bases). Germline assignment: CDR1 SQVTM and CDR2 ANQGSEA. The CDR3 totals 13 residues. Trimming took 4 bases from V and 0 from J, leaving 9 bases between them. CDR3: CSVGRGYQETQYF. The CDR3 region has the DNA TGCAGCGTTGGGAGGGGCTACCAAGAGACCCAGTACTTC.

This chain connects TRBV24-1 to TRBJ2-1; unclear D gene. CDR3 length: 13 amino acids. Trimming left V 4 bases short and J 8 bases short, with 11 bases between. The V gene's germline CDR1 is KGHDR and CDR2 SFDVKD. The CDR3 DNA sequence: TGTGCCACCAGTGAATCACTTAGGGATGAGCAGTTCTTC. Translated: CATSESLRDEQFF.

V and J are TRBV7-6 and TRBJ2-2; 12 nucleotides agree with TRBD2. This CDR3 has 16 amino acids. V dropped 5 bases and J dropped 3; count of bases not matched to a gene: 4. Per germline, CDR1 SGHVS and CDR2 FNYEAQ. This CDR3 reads CASSLPSGRDTGELFF. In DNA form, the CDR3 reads TGTGCCAGCAGCCTCCCTAGCGGGAGGGACACCGGGGAGCTGTTTTTT.

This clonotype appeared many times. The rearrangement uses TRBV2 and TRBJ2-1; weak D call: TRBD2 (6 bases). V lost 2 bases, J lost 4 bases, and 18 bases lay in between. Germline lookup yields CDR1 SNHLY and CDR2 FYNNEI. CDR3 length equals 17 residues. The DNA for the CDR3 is TGTGCCAGCAGTGAACCCCCGGGGGTCAAGATATACAATGAGCAGTTCTTC. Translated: CASSEPPGVKIYNEQFF. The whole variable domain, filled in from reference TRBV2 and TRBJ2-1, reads EPEVTQTPSHQVTQMGQEVILRCVPISNHLYFYWYRQILGQKVEFLVSFYNNEISEKSEIFDDQFSVERPDGSNFTLKIRSTKLEDSAMYFCASSEPPGVKIYNEQFFGPGTRLTVL.

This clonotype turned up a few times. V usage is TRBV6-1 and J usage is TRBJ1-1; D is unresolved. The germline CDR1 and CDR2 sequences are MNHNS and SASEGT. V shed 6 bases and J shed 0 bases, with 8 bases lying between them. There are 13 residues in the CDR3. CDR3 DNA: TGTGCCAGCAGGTCATCGTTGAACACTGAAGCTTTCTTT. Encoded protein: CASRSSLNTEAFF.

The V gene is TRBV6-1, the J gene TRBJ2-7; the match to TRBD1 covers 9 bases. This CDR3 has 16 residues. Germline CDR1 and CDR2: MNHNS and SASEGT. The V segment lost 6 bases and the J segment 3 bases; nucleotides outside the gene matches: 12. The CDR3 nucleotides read TGTGCCAGCAGGGTTTTTTCCGGGACAGGGAACTACGAGCAGTACTTC. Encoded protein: CASRVFSGTGNYEQYF.

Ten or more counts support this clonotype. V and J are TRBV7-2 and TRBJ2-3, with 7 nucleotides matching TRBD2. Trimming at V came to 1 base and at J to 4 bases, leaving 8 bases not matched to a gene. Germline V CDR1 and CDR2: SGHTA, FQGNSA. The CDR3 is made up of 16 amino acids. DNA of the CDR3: TGTGCCAGCAGCTTAGTAGGGGCGGGAGTTGCAGATACGCAGTATTTT. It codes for CASSLVGAGVADTQYF.

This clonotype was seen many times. This CDR3 is CASSVFEQYF. As DNA, the CDR3 is TGTGCCAGCAGTGTTTTCGAGCAGTACTTC. The rearrangement links TRBV2 to TRBJ2-7, with unresolved D. This CDR3 contains 10 residues. CDR1 and CDR2 (germline): SNHLY, FYNNEI. V shed 4 bases and J shed 6 bases, with 4 bases lying between them.

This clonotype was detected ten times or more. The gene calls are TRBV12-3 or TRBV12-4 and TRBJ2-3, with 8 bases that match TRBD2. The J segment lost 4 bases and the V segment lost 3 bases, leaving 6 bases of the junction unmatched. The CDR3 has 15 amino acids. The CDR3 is CASSLEGLVADTQYF. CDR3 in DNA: TGTGCCAGCAGTTTGGAGGGACTAGTCGCAGATACGCAGTATTTT.

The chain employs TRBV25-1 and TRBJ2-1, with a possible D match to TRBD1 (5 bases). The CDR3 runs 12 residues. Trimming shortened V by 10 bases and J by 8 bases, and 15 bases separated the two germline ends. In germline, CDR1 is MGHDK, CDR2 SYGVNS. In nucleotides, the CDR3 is TGTGCCACCTCAAAGGGGTACGATGAGCAGTTCTTC. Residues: CATSKGYDEQFF.

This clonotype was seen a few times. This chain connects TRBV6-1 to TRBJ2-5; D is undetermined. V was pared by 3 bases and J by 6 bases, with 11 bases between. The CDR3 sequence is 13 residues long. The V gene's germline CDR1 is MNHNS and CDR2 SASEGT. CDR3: CASSEFPNKTQYF. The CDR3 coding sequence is TGTGCCAGCAGTGAGTTCCCGAACAAGACCCAGTACTTC.

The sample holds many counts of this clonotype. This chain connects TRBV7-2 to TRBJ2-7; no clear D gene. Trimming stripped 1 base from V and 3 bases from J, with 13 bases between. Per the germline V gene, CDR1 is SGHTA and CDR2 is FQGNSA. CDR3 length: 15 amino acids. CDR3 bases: TGTGCCAGCAGCTTAGACCTCGCGTTAGGCTACGAGCAGTACTTC. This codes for CASSLDLALGYEQYF.

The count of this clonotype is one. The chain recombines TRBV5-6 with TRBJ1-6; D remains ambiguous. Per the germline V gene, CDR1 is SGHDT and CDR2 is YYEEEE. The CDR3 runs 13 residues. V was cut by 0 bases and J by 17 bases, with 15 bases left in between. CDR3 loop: CASSLGGSNPFHF. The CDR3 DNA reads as TGTGCCAGCAGCTTGGGCGGATCCAACCCCTTCCACTTT.

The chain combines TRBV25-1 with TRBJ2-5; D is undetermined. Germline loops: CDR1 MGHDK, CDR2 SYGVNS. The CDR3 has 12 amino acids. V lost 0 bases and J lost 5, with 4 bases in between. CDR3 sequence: CASSEYGETQYF. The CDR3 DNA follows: TGTGCCAGCAGTGAATATGGGGAGACCCAGTACTTC.

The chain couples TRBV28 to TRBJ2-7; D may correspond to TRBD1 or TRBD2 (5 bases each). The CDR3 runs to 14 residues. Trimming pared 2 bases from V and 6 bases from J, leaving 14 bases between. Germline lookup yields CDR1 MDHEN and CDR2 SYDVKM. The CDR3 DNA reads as TGTGCCAGCAGTTTAAATTGGCCAGGGAGCGAGCAGTACTTC. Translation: CASSLNWPGSEQYF.

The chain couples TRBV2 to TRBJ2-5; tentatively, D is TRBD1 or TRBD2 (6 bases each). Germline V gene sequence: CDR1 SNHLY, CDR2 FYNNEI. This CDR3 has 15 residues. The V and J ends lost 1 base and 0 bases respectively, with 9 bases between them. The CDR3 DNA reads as TGTGCCAGCAGTGAAGGGGGGGCTTACCAAGAGACCCAGTACTTC. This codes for CASSEGGAYQETQYF.

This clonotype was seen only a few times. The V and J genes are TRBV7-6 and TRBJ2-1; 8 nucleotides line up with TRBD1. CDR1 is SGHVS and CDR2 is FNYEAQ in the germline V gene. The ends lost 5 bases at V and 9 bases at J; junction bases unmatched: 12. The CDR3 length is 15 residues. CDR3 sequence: CASSRPPQGAGEQFF. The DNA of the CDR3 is TGTGCCAGCAGCCGCCCCCCCCAGGGGGCAGGTGAGCAGTTCTTC.

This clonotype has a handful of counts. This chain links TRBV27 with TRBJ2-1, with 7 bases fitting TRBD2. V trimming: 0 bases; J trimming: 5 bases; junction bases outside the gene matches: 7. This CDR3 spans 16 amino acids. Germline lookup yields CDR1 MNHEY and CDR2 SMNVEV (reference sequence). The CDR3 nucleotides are TGTGCCAGCAGTTTATCGGCGGGAGACTGGGACAATGAGCAGTTCTTC. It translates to CASSLSAGDWDNEQFF.

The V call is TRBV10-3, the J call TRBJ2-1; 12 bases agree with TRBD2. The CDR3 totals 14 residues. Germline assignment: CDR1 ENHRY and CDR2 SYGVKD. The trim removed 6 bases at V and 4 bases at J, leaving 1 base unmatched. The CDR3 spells CAIRGTSGYNEQFF. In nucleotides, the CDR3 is TGTGCCATCAGAGGGACTAGCGGGTACAATGAGCAGTTCTTC.

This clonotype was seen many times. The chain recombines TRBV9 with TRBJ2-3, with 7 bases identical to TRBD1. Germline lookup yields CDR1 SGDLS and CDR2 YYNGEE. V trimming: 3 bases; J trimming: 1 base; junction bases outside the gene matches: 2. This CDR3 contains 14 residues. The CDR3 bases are TGTGCCAGCAGCGAAACAGGGGGCACAGATACGCAGTATTTT. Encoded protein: CASSETGGTDTQYF.

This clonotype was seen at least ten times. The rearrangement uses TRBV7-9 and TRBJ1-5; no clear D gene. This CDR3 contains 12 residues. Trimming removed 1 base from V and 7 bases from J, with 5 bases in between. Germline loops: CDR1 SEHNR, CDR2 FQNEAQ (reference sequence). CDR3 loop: CASSLGTQPQHF. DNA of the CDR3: TGTGCCAGCAGCTTAGGAACCCAGCCCCAGCATTTT.

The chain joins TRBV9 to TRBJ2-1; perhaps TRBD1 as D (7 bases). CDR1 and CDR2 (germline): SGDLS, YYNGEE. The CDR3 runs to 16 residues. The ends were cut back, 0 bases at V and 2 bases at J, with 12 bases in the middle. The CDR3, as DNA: TGTGCCAGCAGCGTAGGGAGGGGGCCAACCTACAATGAGCAGTTCTTC. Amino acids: CASSVGRGPTYNEQFF. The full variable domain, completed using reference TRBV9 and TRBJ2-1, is DSGVTQTPKHLITATGQRVTLRCSPRSGDLSVYWYQQSLDQGLQFLIQYYNGEERAKGNILERFSAQQFPDLHSELNLSSLELGDSALYFCASSVGRGPTYNEQFFGPGTRLTVL.

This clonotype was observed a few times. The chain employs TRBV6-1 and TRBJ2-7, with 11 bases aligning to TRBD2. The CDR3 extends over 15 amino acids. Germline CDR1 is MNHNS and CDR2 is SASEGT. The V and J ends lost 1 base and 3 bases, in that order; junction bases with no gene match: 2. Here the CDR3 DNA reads TGTGCCAGCAGTGAAGGGACTAGCGGGCTCTACGAGCAGTACTTC. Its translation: CASSEGTSGLYEQYF.

The CDR3 nucleotides read TGCGCCAGCAGCCAAGTAAAGGTAGCGGGAGGGCTCAACGAGCAGTACTTC. Its translation: CASSQVKVAGGLNEQYF. The chain carries TRBV4-3 and TRBJ2-7; 11 positions agree with TRBD2. Germline V gene lookup returns CDR1 LGHNA and CDR2 YSLEER. The junction had 10 bases not matched to a gene; V was cut back by 1 base and J by 5 bases. The CDR3 contains 17 residues.

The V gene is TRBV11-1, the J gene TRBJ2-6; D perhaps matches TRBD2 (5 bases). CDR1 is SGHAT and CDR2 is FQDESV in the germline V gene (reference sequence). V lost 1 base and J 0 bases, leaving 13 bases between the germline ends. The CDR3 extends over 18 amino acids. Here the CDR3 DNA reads TGTGCCAGCAGCTTAGGACCAGGACGGGACTCTGGGGCCAACGTCCTGACTTTC. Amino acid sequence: CASSLGPGRDSGANVLTF.